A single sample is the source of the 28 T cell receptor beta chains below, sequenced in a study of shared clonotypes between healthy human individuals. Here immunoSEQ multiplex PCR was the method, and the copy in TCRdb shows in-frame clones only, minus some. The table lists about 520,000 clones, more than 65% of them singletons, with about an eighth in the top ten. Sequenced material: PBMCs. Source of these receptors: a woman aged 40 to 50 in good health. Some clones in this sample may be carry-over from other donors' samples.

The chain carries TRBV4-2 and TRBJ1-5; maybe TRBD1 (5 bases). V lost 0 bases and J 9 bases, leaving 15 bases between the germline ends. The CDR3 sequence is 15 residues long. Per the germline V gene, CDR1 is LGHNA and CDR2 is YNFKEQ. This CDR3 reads CASSQDRGSPGPQHF. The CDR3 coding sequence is TGTGCCAGCAGCCAAGATCGGGGGTCTCCGGGGCCCCAGCATTTT.

The CDR3 spells CASSLASGSGNTIYF. The CDR3 DNA reads TGTGCCAGCAGCTTAGCTAGCGGCTCTGGAAACACCATATATTTT. This chain joins TRBV7-2 and TRBJ1-3; D is unresolved. Germline V lookup: CDR1 SGHTA, CDR2 FQGNSA. V shed 0 bases and J shed 0 bases, with 6 bases lying between them. The CDR3 sequence is 15 residues long.

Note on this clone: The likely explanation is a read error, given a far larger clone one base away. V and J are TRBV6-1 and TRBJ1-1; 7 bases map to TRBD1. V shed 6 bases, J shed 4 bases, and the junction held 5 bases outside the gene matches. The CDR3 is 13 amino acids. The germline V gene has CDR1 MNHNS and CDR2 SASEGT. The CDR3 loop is CASSRGFSTEAFF. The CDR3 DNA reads TGTGCCAGCAGCAGGGGGTTCAGCACTGAAGCTTTCTTT.

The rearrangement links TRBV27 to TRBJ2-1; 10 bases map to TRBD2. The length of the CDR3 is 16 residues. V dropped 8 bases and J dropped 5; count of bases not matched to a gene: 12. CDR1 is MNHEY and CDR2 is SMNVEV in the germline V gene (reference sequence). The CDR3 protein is CASGMTSGPPNNEQFF. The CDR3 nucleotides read TGTGCCAGCGGTATGACTAGCGGGCCTCCGAACAATGAGCAGTTCTTC.

This CDR3 is CASSHPGQKNIQYF. The CDR3 bases are TGTGCCAGCAGCCATCCGGGACAGAAAAACATTCAGTACTTC. The V and J genes are TRBV7-9 and TRBJ2-4; 7 nucleotides align to TRBD1. Looked up from germline, CDR1 is SEHNR and CDR2 is FQNEAQ (reference sequence). CDR3 length: 14 residues. The J segment lost 4 bases and the V segment lost 5 bases, leaving 5 bases of the junction unmatched.

The chain's CDR3 is CASSSPWTSGMNEQYF. The CDR3 DNA sequence: TGTGCCAGCAGCTCGCCGTGGACTAGCGGGATGAACGAGCAGTACTTC. The chain uses TRBV7-6 and TRBJ2-7; TRBD2 aligns across 12 bases. Per germline, CDR1 SGHVS and CDR2 FNYEAQ. This CDR3 comprises 16 residues. The junction had 9 bases not matched to a gene; V was cut back by 4 bases and J by 5 bases. The variable domain in full, with the rest retrieved from reference TRBV7-6 and TRBJ2-7, is GAGVSQSPRYKVTKRGQDVALRCDPISGHVSLYWYRQALGQGPEFLTYFNYEAQQDKSGLPNDRFSAERPEGSISTLTIQRTEQRDSAMYRCASSSPWTSGMNEQYFGPGTRLTVT.

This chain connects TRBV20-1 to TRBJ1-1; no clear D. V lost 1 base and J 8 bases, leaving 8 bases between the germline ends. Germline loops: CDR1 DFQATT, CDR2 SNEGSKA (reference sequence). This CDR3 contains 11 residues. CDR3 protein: CSARGVWEAFF. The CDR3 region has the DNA TGCAGTGCTAGAGGCGTCTGGGAAGCTTTCTTT.

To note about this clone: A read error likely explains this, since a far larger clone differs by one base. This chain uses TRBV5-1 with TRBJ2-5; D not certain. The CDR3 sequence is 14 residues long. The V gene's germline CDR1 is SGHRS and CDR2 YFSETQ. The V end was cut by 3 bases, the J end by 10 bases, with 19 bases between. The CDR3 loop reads CASSWYTGVSDQYF. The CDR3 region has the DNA TGCGCCAGCAGCTGGTACACCGGCGTGAGTGACCAGTACTTC.

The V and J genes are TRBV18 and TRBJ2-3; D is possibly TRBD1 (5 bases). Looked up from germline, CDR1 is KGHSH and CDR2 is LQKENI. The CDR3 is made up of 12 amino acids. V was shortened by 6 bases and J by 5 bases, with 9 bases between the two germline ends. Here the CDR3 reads CASSSDRDTQYF. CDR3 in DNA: TGTGCCAGCTCGTCCGACAGAGATACGCAGTATTTT.

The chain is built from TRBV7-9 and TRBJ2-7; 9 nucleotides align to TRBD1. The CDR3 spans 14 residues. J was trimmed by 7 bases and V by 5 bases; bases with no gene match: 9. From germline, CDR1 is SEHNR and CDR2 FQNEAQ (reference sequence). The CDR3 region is CASSNRDREGEQYF. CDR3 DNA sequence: TGTGCCAGCAGCAACCGGGACAGGGAAGGGGAGCAGTACTTC.

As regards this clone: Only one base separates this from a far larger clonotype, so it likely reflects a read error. In DNA form, the CDR3 reads TGTGCCAGCGGTACGGACGTCAAAAACATTCAGTACTTC. It is translated as CASGTDVKNIQYF. The chain uses TRBV2 and TRBJ2-4; D is uncertain. The CDR3 runs to 13 residues. Germline V gives CDR1 SNHLY, CDR2 FYNNEI. V was cut by 8 bases and J by 3 bases, with 11 bases left in between.

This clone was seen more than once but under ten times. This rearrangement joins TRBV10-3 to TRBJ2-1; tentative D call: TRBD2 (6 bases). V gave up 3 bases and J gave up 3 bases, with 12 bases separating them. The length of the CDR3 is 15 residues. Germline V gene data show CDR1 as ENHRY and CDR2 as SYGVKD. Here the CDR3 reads CAISEWRGNYNEQFF. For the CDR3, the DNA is TGTGCCATCAGTGAATGGCGGGGAAACTACAATGAGCAGTTCTTC.

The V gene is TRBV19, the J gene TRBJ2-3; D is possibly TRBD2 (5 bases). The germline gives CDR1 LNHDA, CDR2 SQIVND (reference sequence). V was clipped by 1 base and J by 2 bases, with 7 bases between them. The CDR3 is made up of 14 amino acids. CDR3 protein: CASSIAGYTDTQYF. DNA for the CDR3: TGTGCCAGTAGTATAGCGGGATACACAGATACGCAGTATTTT.

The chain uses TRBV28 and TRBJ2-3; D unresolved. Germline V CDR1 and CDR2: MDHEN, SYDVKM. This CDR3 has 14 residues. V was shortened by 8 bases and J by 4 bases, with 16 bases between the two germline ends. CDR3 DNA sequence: TGTGCCAGCCAAGGAGTGGCAGGAGCAGATACGCAGTATTTT. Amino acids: CASQGVAGADTQYF.

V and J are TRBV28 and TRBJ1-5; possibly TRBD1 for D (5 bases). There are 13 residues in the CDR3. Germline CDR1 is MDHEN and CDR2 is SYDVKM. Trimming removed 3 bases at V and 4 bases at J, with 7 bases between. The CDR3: CASSLWGNQPQHF. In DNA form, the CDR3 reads TGTGCCAGCAGTTTGTGGGGGAATCAGCCCCAGCATTTT.

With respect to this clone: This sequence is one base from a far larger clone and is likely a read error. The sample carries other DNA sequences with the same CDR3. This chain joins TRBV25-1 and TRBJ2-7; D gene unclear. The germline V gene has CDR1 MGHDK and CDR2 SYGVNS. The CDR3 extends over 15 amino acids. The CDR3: CASSGPLENSYEQYF. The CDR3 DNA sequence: TGTGCCAGCAGTGGCCCCCTGGAGAACTCCTACGAGCAATACTTC.

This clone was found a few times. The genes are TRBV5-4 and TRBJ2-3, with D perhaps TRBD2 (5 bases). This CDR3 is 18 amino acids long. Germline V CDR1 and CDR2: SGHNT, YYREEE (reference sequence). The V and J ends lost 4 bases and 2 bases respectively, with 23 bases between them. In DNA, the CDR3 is TGTGCCAGCAGCCCAAAAGGGAGTTCGCTTATACACACAGATACGCAGTATTTT. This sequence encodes CASSPKGSSLIHTDTQYF. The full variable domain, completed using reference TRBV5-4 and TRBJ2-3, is ETGVTQSPTHLIKTRGQQVTLRCSSQSGHNTVSWYQQALGQGPQFIFQYYREEENGRGNFPPRFSGLQFPNYSSELNVNALELDDSALYLCASSPKGSSLIHTDTQYFGPGTRLTVL.

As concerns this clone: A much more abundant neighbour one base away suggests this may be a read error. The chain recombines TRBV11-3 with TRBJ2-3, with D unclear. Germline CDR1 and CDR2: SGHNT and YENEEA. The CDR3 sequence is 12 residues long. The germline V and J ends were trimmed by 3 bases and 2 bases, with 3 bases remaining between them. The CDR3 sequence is CASSLHTDTQYF. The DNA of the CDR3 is TGTGCCAGCAGCTTGCACACAGATACGCAGTATTTT.

CDR3: CASSQAASYEQYF. CDR3 bases: TGTGCCAGCAGCCAAGCTGCCTCCTACGAGCAGTACTTC. V is TRBV14 and J is TRBJ2-7; D uncertain. CDR3 length: 13 amino acids. CDR1 and CDR2 from the germline V gene are SGHDN and FVKESK. With 1 base removed from V and 0 bases from J, the gap between germline ends came to 4 bases.

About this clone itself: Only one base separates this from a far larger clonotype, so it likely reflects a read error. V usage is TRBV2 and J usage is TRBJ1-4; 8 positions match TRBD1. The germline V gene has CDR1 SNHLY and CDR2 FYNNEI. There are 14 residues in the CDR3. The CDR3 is CVSRAGGSNEKLFF. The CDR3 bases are TGTGTCAGCAGGGCAGGGGGCAGCAATGAAAAACTGTTTTTT. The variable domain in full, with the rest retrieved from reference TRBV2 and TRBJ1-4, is EPEVTQTPSHQVTQMGQEVILRCVPISNHLYFYWYRQILGQKVEFLVSFYNNEISEKSEIFDDQFSVERPDGSNFTLKIRSTKLEDSAMYFCVSRAGGSNEKLFFGSGTQLSVL.

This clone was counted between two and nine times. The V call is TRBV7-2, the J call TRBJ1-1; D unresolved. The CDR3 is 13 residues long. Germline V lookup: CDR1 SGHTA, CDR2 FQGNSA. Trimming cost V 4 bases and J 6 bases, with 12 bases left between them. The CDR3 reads CASSSEGRAEAFF. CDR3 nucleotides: TGTGCCAGCAGCTCCGAAGGGAGGGCTGAAGCTTTCTTT.

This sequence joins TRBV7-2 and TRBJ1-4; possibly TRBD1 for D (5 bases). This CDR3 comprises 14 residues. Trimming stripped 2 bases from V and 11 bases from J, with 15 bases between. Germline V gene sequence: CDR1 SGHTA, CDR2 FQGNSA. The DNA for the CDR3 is TGTGCCAGCAGCTTATTTACGGACAACAACAAACTGTTTTTT. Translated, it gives CASSLFTDNNKLFF. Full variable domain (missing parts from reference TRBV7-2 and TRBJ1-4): GAGVSQSPSNKVTEKGKDVELRCDPISGHTALYWYRQSLGQGLEFLIYFQGNSAPDKSGLPSDRFSAERTGGSVSTLTIQRTQQEDSAVYLCASSLFTDNNKLFFGSGTQLSVL.

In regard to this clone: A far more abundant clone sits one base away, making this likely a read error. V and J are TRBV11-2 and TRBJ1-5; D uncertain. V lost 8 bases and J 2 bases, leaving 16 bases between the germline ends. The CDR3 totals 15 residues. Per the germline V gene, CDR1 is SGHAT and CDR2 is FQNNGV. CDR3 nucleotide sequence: TGTGCCAGCGGTAACGGGCCACCGGGCAATCAGCCCCAGCATTTT. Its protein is CASGNGPPGNQPQHF.

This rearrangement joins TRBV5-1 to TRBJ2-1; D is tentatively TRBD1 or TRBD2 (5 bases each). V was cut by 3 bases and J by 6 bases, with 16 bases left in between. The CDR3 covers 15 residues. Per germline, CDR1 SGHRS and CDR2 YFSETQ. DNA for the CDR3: TGCGCCAGCAGCTCGGATCCGGGACCAGGCAATGAGCAGTTCTTC. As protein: CASSSDPGPGNEQFF. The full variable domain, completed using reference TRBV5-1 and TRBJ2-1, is KAGVTQTPRYLIKTRGQQVTLSCSPISGHRSVSWYQQTPGQGLQFLFEYFSETQRNKGNFPGRFSGRQFSNSRSEMNVSTLELGDSALYLCASSSDPGPGNEQFFGPGTRLTVL.

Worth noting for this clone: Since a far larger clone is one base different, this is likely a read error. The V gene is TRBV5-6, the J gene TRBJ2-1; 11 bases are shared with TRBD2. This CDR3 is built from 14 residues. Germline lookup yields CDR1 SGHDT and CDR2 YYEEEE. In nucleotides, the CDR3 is TGTGCCAGCAGCTTACTAGCGGGAGTCAATGAGCAGCTCTTC. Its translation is CASSLLAGVNEQLF.

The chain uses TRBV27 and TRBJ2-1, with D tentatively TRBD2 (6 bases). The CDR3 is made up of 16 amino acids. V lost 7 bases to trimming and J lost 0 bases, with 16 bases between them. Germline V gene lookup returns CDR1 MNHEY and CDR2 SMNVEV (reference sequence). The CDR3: CASMDSGLSSYNEQFF. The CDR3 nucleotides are TGTGCCAGCATGGATAGCGGCTTAAGCTCCTACAATGAGCAGTTCTTC.

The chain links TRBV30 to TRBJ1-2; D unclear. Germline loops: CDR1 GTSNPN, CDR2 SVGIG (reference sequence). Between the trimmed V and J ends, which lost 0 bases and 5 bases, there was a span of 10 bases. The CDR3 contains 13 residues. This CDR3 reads CAWSVLYGYGYTF. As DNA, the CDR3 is TGTGCCTGGAGTGTACTCTATGGGTATGGCTACACCTTC.

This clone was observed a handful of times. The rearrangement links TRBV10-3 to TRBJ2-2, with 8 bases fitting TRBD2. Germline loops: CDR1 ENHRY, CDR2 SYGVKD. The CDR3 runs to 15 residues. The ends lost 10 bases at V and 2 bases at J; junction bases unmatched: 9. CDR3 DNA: TGTGCCACCGGACGGGAGGGTCACAACACCGGGGAGCTGTTTTTT. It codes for CATGREGHNTGELFF.